This T cell receptor beta chain was retrieved from a study of blood T cells in healthy people across ages. This clonotype appeared once. The antigen is undetermined. Study-level results: Measured against age, TCR beta diversity per million T cells decreased in a roughly linear manner.

PCR was performed a second time for roughly 7 to 11 cycles using a sample-barcoded 5' primer and a J-beta primer mix. TCRdb fed the 5' RACE reads into MiXCR, producing one record per CDR3 protein. The data hold some 1.1 million distinct CDR3 sequences, with roughly two fifths observed a single time. The germline V and J ends were trimmed by 2 bases and 6 bases, with 16 bases remaining between them. The germline gives CDR1 ENHRY, CDR2 SYGVKD. The CDR3 is 15 amino acids. This receptor was taken from a man younger than 35 in good health. V and J are TRBV10-3 and TRBJ1-2, with unresolved D. The sample taken for sequencing was blood. CDR3 coding DNA: TGTGCCATCAGTGAGAACGCGGGAGGGAGGGATGGCTACACCTTC. Its protein product is CAISENAGGRDGYTF.